This TCR beta chain came from a study of blood T cell repertoires in COVID-19. Study background: Both acute and convalescent COVID-19 samples were obtained from the United States, Italy and Spain. Nucleic acid was either cDNA or gDNA, and it came from T cells, B-cell-depleted T cells, or PBMCs.

Trimming removed 1 base at V and 0 bases at J, with 15 bases between. The CDR3 is 17 amino acids. Germline values: CDR1 SGHTA, CDR2 FQGNSA. In the authors' methods: Amplification with reference gene primers provided the estimates of nucleated cell counts. Sequencing used immunoSEQ multiplex PCR; TCRdb keeps in-frame clones, though not all of them. V, J and clone size were drawn from that table, and D and trimming were deduced from the DNA. Seen here are about 80,000 clones, 85% to 90% observed once, and the top ten hold approximately 4%. The sequence derives from a woman at least 80 years old with active or convalescent COVID-19. The sample was peripheral blood. J is TRBJ1-2 and V is TRBV7-2, with a weak D call TRBD1 (5 bases). CDR3 residues: CASSLDYQGTTNYGYTF. As DNA, the CDR3 is TGTGCCAGCAGCTTAGATTATCAGGGCACCACTAACTATGGCTACACCTTC.